This T cell receptor (beta chain) comes out of a study of early T cells in non-severe SARS-CoV-2 infection. TCRdb ran MiXCR on the 5' RACE reads and lists one entry per CDR3 protein. The table records 30,000 to 40,000 distinct CDR3 sequences, approximately 7.1% of them present only once. This clonotype was counted many times. Germline-derived CDR1 and CDR2 are MNHEY and SVGAGI. The CDR3 is 15 amino acids. The V and J ends lost 6 bases and 3 bases respectively, with 17 bases between them. The sequence derives from an adult who was a healthcare worker with PCR-confirmed SARS-CoV-2 infection or an uninfected control (not recorded which). The sequenced sample was whole blood, obtained at baseline. The chain has TRBV6-5 and TRBJ1-2, with D possibly TRBD1 on 6 matching bases. The CDR3 DNA reads as TGTGCCAGCAGATCCCGGTACAGGGCTGACTATGGCTACACCTTC. It translates to CASRSRYRADYGYTF.